This T cell receptor (beta chain) appears in the sequencing data of a study of OX40 agonist ivuxolimab in advanced cancers. V was shortened by 1 base and J by 10 bases, with 11 bases between the two germline ends. The CDR3 totals 13 residues. Germline CDR1 is SGHVS and CDR2 is FQNEAQ. TCRdb's table, derived via immunoSEQ multiplex PCR, lists solely in-frame clones and lacks some. The sample shows about 31,000 clones, roughly 89% of them seen only once. The input for sequencing was CD4+ or CD8+ T cells sorted from blood, taken in a trial of the OX40 agonist ivuxolimab. This chain connects TRBV7-8 to TRBJ2-1; no firm D call. The sequence was obtained from an adult with an advanced solid tumor such as melanoma, head and neck, liver or kidney cancer. This CDR3 reads CASSLGLTGEQFF. Written as DNA, the CDR3 is TGTGCCAGCAGCTTAGGGCTAACTGGGGAGCAGTTCTTC.